The rows below give T cell receptor beta chains drawn from one sample of a study of blood T cell repertoires in COVID-19. The table came from immunoSEQ multiplex PCR; TCRdb's copy has only in-frame clones and leaves some out. This table holds about 190,000 clones, over 75% found once. The sequenced material came from peripheral blood. These receptors were collected from a man between 50 and 59 years old who had recovered from COVID-19. CDR3s leave out the opening cysteine and the closing phenylalanine or tryptophan. Clone size, where shown, is once, few, many, or a class for clones that have expanded.

len,v_gene,j_gene,abundance,CDR3aa
15,TRBV29-1,TRBJ2-3,NA,SVEHETDDWRTDTQY
12,TRBV3-1/TRBV3-2,TRBJ1-5,NA,ASSQDAGRQPQH
12,TRBV6-6,TRBJ2-5,once,ASSYSSGQETQY
9,TRBV5-1,TRBJ2-7,once,ASSFKYEQY
13,TRBV5-1,TRBJ2-1,NA,ASSWETSGKGEQF
12,TRBV29-1,TRBJ2-7,NA,SVKDRIIGYEQY
15,TRBV2,TRBJ2-2,NA,ASGGAGGRFDTGELF
14,TRBV19,TRBJ1-1,NA,ASSIRPQGVGTEAF
12,TRBV6-1,TRBJ2-7,NA,ASSELLVAYEQY
12,TRBV27,TRBJ1-2,once,ASRPSGQLYGYT
17,TRBV7-8,TRBJ2-5,NA,ASSFARRSSGSPGETQY
12,TRBV15,TRBJ1-1,NA,ATSRRAENTEAF
10,TRBV5-8,TRBJ2-7,NA,ASQGHSYEQY
15,TRBV18,TRBJ2-7,NA,ASSPIGTSGSSSEQY
8,TRBV12-5,TRBJ2-3,NA,ASSGNTQY
13,TRBV30,TRBJ2-6,NA,AWSGNPVGANVLT
13,TRBV7-9,TRBJ2-7,NA,ASRGTSGKGYEQY
11,TRBV2,TRBJ1-1,NA,ASSEAPGYIPF
16,TRBV9,TRBJ2-2,NA,ASSSRSAGVARTWELF
10,TRBV12-3/TRBV12-4,TRBJ2-7,NA,ASSYNTYEQY
13,TRBV5-4,TRBJ2-1,NA,ASSLEGPRGAEQF
14,TRBV7-6,TRBJ2-1,NA,ASSYEAGVAYNEQF
13,TRBV7-9,TRBJ1-5,NA,ASSADRGQGQPQH
13,TRBV30,TRBJ2-1,NA,AWSVLAGPYNEQF
14,TRBV6-2/TRBV6-3,TRBJ2-7,NA,ASSYEIELPIYEQY
14,TRBV5-6,TRBJ2-5,NA,ASSLGQGSSQETQY
11,TRBV30,TRBJ1-2,NA,AWSSGFGAGYT
13,TRBV11-2,TRBJ2-1,NA,ASSLAGGGYNEQF
11,TRBV30,TRBJ2-3,NA,ACSSGSTDTQY
15,TRBV7-3,TRBJ2-7,NA,ASSFEVNRRSSYEQY
12,TRBV6-5,TRBJ2-4,NA,ASTPPGSKNIQY
13,TRBV9,TRBJ2-1,NA,ASSLPSGGNNEQF
12,TRBV10-3,TRBJ2-7,NA,AISLTGGKYEQY
16,TRBV5-5,TRBJ2-1,NA,ASSRRWAGAGHDNEQF
12,TRBV10-2,TRBJ2-7,NA,ASSEGPPTFKQY
13,TRBV11-3,TRBJ2-2,NA,ASSRRSSGTGELF
14,TRBV18,TRBJ1-1,NA,ASSFGPGGLDTEAF
12,TRBV5-1,TRBJ2-7,NA,ASRDRGKIDEQY
13,TRBV6-1,TRBJ1-2,NA,ASSEQGAINYGYT
16,TRBV27,TRBJ2-1,once,ASSSLKAHGSGGNEQF
14,TRBV9,TRBJ2-3,once,ASSVPGQGAVDTQY
11,TRBV12-3/TRBV12-4,TRBJ2-2,NA,ASSDYRTGELF
12,TRBV18,TRBJ2-5,NA,ASSRNRGQETQY
11,TRBV5-6,TRBJ1-5,NA,ASSLAGNQPQH
13,TRBV9,TRBJ1-5,NA,ASIDRGLGNQPQH
13,TRBV5-6,TRBJ1-1,NA,ASSSPGESNTEAF
11,TRBV30,TRBJ2-3,NA,AWSVTPGDTQY
16,TRBV9,TRBJ1-1,NA,ASSAESLGGAEFTEAF
14,TRBV5-1,TRBJ2-1,NA,ASSSSGLAGGNEQF
12,TRBV19,TRBJ2-7,NA,ASSIGGQSFGQY
13,TRBV28,TRBJ1-2,NA,ASSFHTGYFDGYT
15,TRBV2,TRBJ2-6,NA,ASSATSVASGANVLT
17,TRBV2,TRBJ2-3,NA,ASSTSTSGRAVYRDTQY
14,TRBV21-1,TRBJ2-3,NA,ASSPVNGRYTDTQY